Each of the 25 T cell receptor beta chains below was sequenced from the same sample in a study of regulatory T cells in long-lasting Graves disease. In building TCR beta libraries, iRepertoire HTBI primers were used together with Arm-PCR of CDR3 regions. TCRdb re-called the multiplex PCR reads through MiXCR, storing one row per CDR3 protein. The sample lists nearly 350,000 distinct CDR3 sequences, 15% to 20% occurring once. As to time point: persistent/refractory GD, antithyroid drugs over 5 years with positive TRAb. From RNA extracted from PBMCs, the TCR library was made. The specimen was peripheral blood mononuclear cells (PBMCs), collected when the disease was refractory, from a patient treated with antithyroid drugs. These receptors originate from a female donor with Graves disease.

There are a few counts of this clonotype. The V and J genes are TRBV18 and TRBJ2-7; 7 nucleotides match TRBD1. The CDR3 sequence is 14 residues long. The ends lost 5 bases at V and 4 bases at J; junction bases unmatched: 8. The V gene's germline CDR1 is KGHSH and CDR2 LQKENI. CDR3 coding DNA: TGTGCCAGCTCAGCTCCGACAGGGAATTACGAGCAGTACTTC. It specifies CASSAPTGNYEQYF.

This clonotype was detected only a few times. This chain connects TRBV4-2 to TRBJ1-4, with TRBD1 identical over 8 bases. V was clipped by 6 bases and J by 7 bases; unmatched bases: 7. CDR1 LGHNA and CDR2 YNFKEQ come from the germline V gene. The length of the CDR3 is 14 residues. The CDR3 loop reads CASSSGGPGEKLFF. The DNA for the CDR3 is TGTGCCAGCAGTTCAGGGGGCCCGGGTGAAAAACTGTTTTTT.

The rearrangement uses TRBV10-3 and TRBJ2-2; 8 nucleotides match TRBD2. The CDR3 extends over 16 amino acids. V trimming: 8 bases; J trimming: 3 bases; junction bases outside the gene matches: 11. The germline V gene has CDR1 ENHRY and CDR2 SYGVKD. The CDR3 loop reads CAIGDPGGAHTGELFF. The CDR3 DNA reads as TGTGCCATCGGGGACCCGGGAGGGGCGCACACCGGGGAGCTGTTTTTT.

This sequence joins TRBV9 and TRBJ1-1; no firm D call. Germline assignment: CDR1 SGDLS and CDR2 YYNGEE. The CDR3 runs 13 residues. Trimming pared 1 base from V and 6 bases from J, leaving 10 bases between. The CDR3 coding sequence is TGTGCCAGCAGCGTAATTGAGACCTCTGAAGCTTTCTTT. It codes for CASSVIETSEAFF.

The chain employs TRBV2 and TRBJ1-6; 9 bases are a match to TRBD1. Trimming took 5 bases from V and 7 from J; bases not matched to a gene: 9. Germline CDR1 and CDR2: SNHLY and FYNNEI. The CDR3 loop spans 16 amino acids. The CDR3 here is CASSYPGQGANSPLHF. CDR3 sequence (DNA): TGTGCCAGCAGTTACCCGGGACAGGGTGCCAATTCACCCCTCCACTTT.

This clonotype was observed a handful of times. The chain links TRBV20-1 to TRBJ1-5, with D unresolved. The CDR3 is made up of 13 amino acids. Per the germline V gene, CDR1 is DFQATT and CDR2 is SNEGSKA (reference sequence). Between the trimmed V and J ends, which lost 5 bases and 7 bases, there was a span of 15 bases. For the CDR3, the DNA is TGCAGTGCTCCCCCCAATCCGGAGCAGCCCCAGCATTTT. Residues: CSAPPNPEQPQHF.

The chain joins TRBV27 to TRBJ2-7, with no clear D. V was trimmed by 3 bases and J by 3 bases, leaving 9 bases between them. This CDR3 spans 13 amino acids. Germline CDR1 reads MNHEY; CDR2 reads SMNVEV (reference sequence). This CDR3 is CASSFGLVYEQYF. The CDR3 DNA reads as TGTGCCAGCAGTTTTGGCCTAGTCTACGAGCAGTACTTC.

This clonotype turned up a few times. The chain uses TRBV10-3 and TRBJ2-5; TRBD1 agrees at 9 bases. Germline CDR1 and CDR2: ENHRY and SYGVKD. The CDR3 covers 15 residues. V was pared by 8 bases and J by 4 bases, with 11 bases of the junction left unmatched. CDR3 nucleotides: TGTGCCATCGGGGGCCGCGGGACAGGGAGAGAGACCCAGTACTTC. Translating it yields CAIGGRGTGRETQYF.

This clonotype was detected a few times. The chain has TRBV5-1 and TRBJ2-1; 9 bases line up with TRBD2. V was pared by 4 bases and J by 1 base, with 3 bases of the junction left unmatched. The CDR3 length is 15 residues. Looked up from germline, CDR1 is SGHRS and CDR2 is YFSETQ. CDR3 sequence reads: CASSVTSGSYNEQFF. CDR3 in DNA: TGCGCCAGCAGCGTTACTAGCGGGTCCTACAATGAGCAGTTCTTC. Variable domain in full (rest from reference TRBV5-1 and TRBJ2-1): KAGVTQTPRYLIKTRGQQVTLSCSPISGHRSVSWYQQTPGQGLQFLFEYFSETQRNKGNFPGRFSGRQFSNSRSEMNVSTLELGDSALYLCASSVTSGSYNEQFFGPGTRLTVL.

The table lists this clonotype with a few counts. The chain has TRBV12-3 or TRBV12-4 and TRBJ2-5; no clear D. The J call could be wrong; TRBJ2-1 is a better fit for the DNA end. There are 10 residues in the CDR3. CDR3 region: CASDLDEQFF. The DNA of the CDR3 is TGTGCCAGCGATTTGGATGAGCAGTTCTTC.

This clonotype was seen ten or more times. V gene TRBV11-2 combines with J gene TRBJ1-1, with D uncertain. The V gene's germline CDR1 is SGHAT and CDR2 FQNNGV. Trimming removed 0 bases at V and 0 bases at J, with 11 bases between. The length of the CDR3 is 16 residues. Written as DNA, the CDR3 is TGTGCCAGCAGCTTAGATGCCAGACACATGAACACTGAAGCTTTCTTT. This codes for CASSLDARHMNTEAFF.

This clonotype has at least ten counts. The CDR3 reads CASRSGSETQYF. The CDR3 DNA follows: TGTGCCAGCAGATCAGGATCGGAGACCCAGTACTTC. V and J are TRBV6-1 and TRBJ2-5, with unresolved D. The CDR3 extends over 12 amino acids. Germline lookup yields CDR1 MNHNS and CDR2 SASEGT. Deletions cut 6 bases from V and 5 bases from J, with 10 bases between.

At least ten counts were recorded for this clonotype. This sequence joins TRBV28 and TRBJ1-1; TRBD1 might be the D (5 bases). Germline V CDR1 and CDR2: MDHEN, SYDVKM. The CDR3 totals 16 residues. Deletions cut 6 bases from V and 0 bases from J, with 17 bases between. The CDR3 is CASSPGARAMNTEAFF. CDR3 DNA sequence: TGTGCCAGCAGCCCTGGGGCCAGGGCGATGAACACTGAAGCTTTCTTT.

This clonotype was recorded at least ten times. This chain connects TRBV2 to TRBJ2-5; TRBD1 might be the D (5 bases). The CDR3 is made up of 12 amino acids. V was clipped by 6 bases and J by 4 bases, with 9 bases between them. CDR1 is SNHLY, CDR2 FYNNEI, per germline. CDR3 bases: TGTGCCAGCAGCGCAGGGTCAGAGACCCAGTACTTC. This sequence encodes CASSAGSETQYF.

This clonotype came up a few times. This chain joins TRBV25-1 and TRBJ1-2; 9 nucleotides match TRBD1. Germline CDR1 and CDR2: MGHDK and SYGVNS. Germline trimming cut 6 bases from V and 8 bases from J; bases unmatched to any gene: 7. CDR3 length: 13 residues. In DNA, the CDR3 is TGTGCCAGCAGCGGCCGGGACAGGGAAGGCTACACCTTC. This gives the protein CASSGRDREGYTF.

V is TRBV6-1 and J is TRBJ2-1; D is perhaps TRBD1 (6 bases). There are 15 residues in the CDR3. Germline V CDR1 and CDR2: MNHNS, SASEGT. V gave up 0 bases and J gave up 1 base, with 7 bases separating them. The CDR3 here is CASSEATGSYNEQFF. CDR3 in DNA: TGTGCCAGCAGTGAAGCAACAGGGTCCTACAATGAGCAGTTCTTC.

The chain is built from TRBV5-1 and TRBJ2-7, with 14 nucleotides matching TRBD2. Germline V CDR1 and CDR2: SGHRS, YFSETQ. J lost 3 bases, V lost 4 bases, and 15 bases had no gene match. This CDR3 is built from 19 residues. The CDR3 reads CASSRGTSGGVEAVYEQYF. The CDR3 DNA reads TGCGCCAGCAGCCGGGGGACTAGCGGGGGCGTTGAGGCAGTCTACGAGCAGTACTTC.

This clonotype occurred a few times. The chain joins TRBV27 to TRBJ2-5; the D gene is possibly TRBD2 (5 bases). Germline V gives CDR1 MNHEY, CDR2 SMNVEV (reference sequence). Trimming removed 5 bases at V and 6 bases at J, with 16 bases between. CDR3 size: 14 residues. The CDR3 DNA reads as TGTGCCAGCAGTCCCCCTCTAGCAGGAAAGACCCAGTACTTC. It is translated as CASSPPLAGKTQYF.

This clonotype was counted many times. This chain links TRBV3-1 with TRBJ2-7, with D possibly being TRBD2 (6 bases). Looked up from germline, CDR1 is LGHDT and CDR2 is YNNKEL (reference sequence). The germline V and J ends were trimmed by 1 base and 4 bases, with 11 bases remaining between them. The CDR3 covers 14 residues. The CDR3 is CASSQVVGGYEQYF. The CDR3 nucleotides are TGTGCCAGCAGCCAAGTTGTTGGGGGGTACGAGCAGTACTTC.

The chain carries TRBV6-2 or TRBV6-3 and TRBJ1-6; D might be TRBD1 (6 bases). CDR1 and CDR2 from the germline V gene are MNHEY and SVGEGT. Trimming cost V 5 bases and J 8 bases, with 10 bases left between them. The CDR3 has 13 amino acids. In nucleotides, the CDR3 is TGTGCCAGCAGTCAGGACAGTCATTCACCCCTCCACTTT. Its protein product is CASSQDSHSPLHF.

This chain links TRBV18 with TRBJ2-2, with D hard to call. Looked up from germline, CDR1 is KGHSH and CDR2 is LQKENI. CDR3 size: 14 residues. Trimming removed 2 bases from V and 1 base from J, with 5 bases in between. The CDR3: CASSPARNTGELFF. In nucleotides, the CDR3 is TGTGCCAGCTCACCAGCTAGGAACACCGGGGAGCTGTTTTTT.

This clonotype was counted many times. The rearrangement joins TRBV24-1 to TRBJ2-2, with D possibly being TRBD1 (5 bases). In germline, CDR1 is KGHDR, CDR2 SFDVKD. V shed 5 bases and J shed 5 bases, with 11 bases lying between them. The CDR3 consists of 14 residues. CDR3 coding DNA: TGTGCCACCAGTGCACCAGGGTCTACCGGGGAGCTGTTTTTT. Protein: CATSAPGSTGELFF.

This clonotype was found many times. The chain joins TRBV29-1 to TRBJ2-7; 8 nucleotides agree with TRBD2. Trimming removed 3 bases from V and 2 bases from J; junction bases left unmatched: 3. The CDR3 sequence is 13 residues long. Per germline, CDR1 SQVTM and CDR2 ANQGSEA. CDR3 sequence: CSVEAGGPYEQYF. CDR3 nucleotide sequence: TGCAGCGTTGAGGCGGGAGGTCCCTACGAGCAGTACTTC.

There are many counts of this clonotype. V gene TRBV12-3 or TRBV12-4 combines with J gene TRBJ1-2; a possible D gene is TRBD1 (6 bases). CDR3 length: 15 amino acids. V shed 0 bases and J shed 4 bases, with 12 bases lying between them. CDR3 region: CASSLAGGLPYGYTF. The CDR3 nucleotides are TGTGCCAGCAGTTTAGCAGGGGGTCTCCCCTATGGCTACACCTTC.

Of note for this clonotype: A read error may explain this, as a much larger clone is one base away. The chain employs TRBV3-1 and TRBJ2-7, with 7 nucleotides matching TRBD1. Germline CDR1 is LGHDT and CDR2 is YNNKEL (reference sequence). CDR3 length: 14 residues. Trimming cost V 3 bases and J 2 bases; bases outside gene matches: 4. The chain's CDR3 is CASSHCTGAYEQYF. The CDR3 nucleotides read TGTGCCAGCAGCCACTGCACAGGGGCCTACGAGCAGTACTTC.